The next 13 T cell receptor beta chains were all read from a single sample in a study of neurological immune-mediated disorders (dated by TCRdb to 2018 to 2020). Library creation used 5' RACE. Sequencing was performed on an Illumina HiSeq 2500. TCRdb applied fastp at Q25 and MiXCR to the public reads, then kept only in-frame beta chains. Records with the same CDR3 protein are collapsed into one entry carrying the most frequent genes and DNA. Within this sample are tens of thousands of distinct CDR3 sequences, with about 6% of them counted one time only. The biggest ten clones account for roughly 0.5% of the sample. The sample consisted of CD4+ T cells from blood. The receptors derive from a woman aged 40 to 50 in good health.

At least ten counts were recorded for this clonotype. The chain carries TRBV5-1 and TRBJ1-3; D gene ambiguous. V lost 4 bases, J lost 3 bases, and 11 bases lay in between. Germline V gene sequence: CDR1 SGHRS, CDR2 YFSETQ. The CDR3 is 14 residues long. For the CDR3, the DNA is TGCGCCAGCAGCGGCAGCCAAGTTGGAAACACCATATATTTT. Amino acid sequence: CASSGSQVGNTIYF. Together with reference TRBV5-1 and TRBJ1-3, the CDR3 gives the full variable domain: KAGVTQTPRYLIKTRGQQVTLSCSPISGHRSVSWYQQTPGQGLQFLFEYFSETQRNKGNFPGRFSGRQFSNSRSEMNVSTLELGDSALYLCASSGSQVGNTIYFGEGSWLTVV.

Ten or more counts support this clonotype. In DNA form, the CDR3 reads TGTGCCAGCAGTTTATTGGGCGAGAATCAGCCCCAGCATTTT. Translation: CASSLLGENQPQHF. The chain joins TRBV27 to TRBJ1-5; D call uncertain. Trimming stripped 1 base from V and 4 bases from J, with 8 bases between. Germline assignment: CDR1 MNHEY and CDR2 SMNVEV (reference sequence). The CDR3 contains 14 residues.

Ten or more counts support this clonotype. The chain has TRBV20-1 and TRBJ2-7, with D unresolved. The CDR3 has 14 amino acids. Trimming cost V 6 bases and J 3 bases, with 18 bases left between them. CDR1 DFQATT and CDR2 SNEGSKA come from the germline V gene (reference sequence). CDR3 bases: TGCAGTGCGTGGTTAGGGAATGGGGTCTACGAGCAGTACTTC. Translating gives CSAWLGNGVYEQYF.

This clonotype was counted at least ten times. The chain joins TRBV3-1 to TRBJ2-5, with 9 bases that match TRBD2. The length of the CDR3 is 18 residues. The trim removed 4 bases at V and 5 bases at J, leaving 17 bases unmatched. The V gene's germline CDR1 is LGHDT and CDR2 YNNKEL (reference sequence). The CDR3 DNA sequence: TGTGCCAGCAGCCCCCGGGCGGGAGGGTTTGGGATTGCTGAGACCCAGTACTTC. This translates into CASSPRAGGFGIAETQYF.

At least ten counts were recorded for this clonotype. The chain uses TRBV20-1 and TRBJ2-3; TRBD2 might be the D (6 bases). The V gene lost 3 bases and the J gene lost 4 bases, with 17 bases spanning the gap. Germline CDR1 is DFQATT and CDR2 is SNEGSKA (reference sequence). CDR3 length: 15 amino acids. The CDR3 bases are TGCAGTGCTAGCCCGCTAGCGCGGAGGGCAGATACGCAGTATTTT. Protein sequence: CSASPLARRADTQYF.

This clonotype was counted ten times or more. The chain uses TRBV5-1 and TRBJ2-4; perhaps TRBD2 as D (7 bases). The CDR3 length is 14 residues. V shed 4 bases and J shed 9 bases, with 17 bases lying between them. Germline lookup yields CDR1 SGHRS and CDR2 YFSETQ. The CDR3 DNA follows: TGCGCCAGCAGCCCCGAAGGGGGGAGGGGCATTCAGTACTTC. Translation gives CASSPEGGRGIQYF.

Many counts were recorded for this clonotype. The rearrangement uses TRBV20-1 and TRBJ2-6; no definite D call. Deletions cut 8 bases from V and 0 bases from J, with 8 bases between. This CDR3 region has 13 residues. The germline V gene has CDR1 DFQATT and CDR2 SNEGSKA (reference sequence). The CDR3 reads CSSPVSGANVLTF. The CDR3 region has the DNA TGCAGTTCTCCTGTCTCTGGGGCCAACGTCCTGACTTTC.

Many counts were recorded for this clonotype. The gene calls are TRBV27 and TRBJ1-1; TRBD1 matches at 8 bases. The germline gives CDR1 MNHEY, CDR2 SMNVEV (reference sequence). V dropped 2 bases and J dropped 5; count of bases not matched to a gene: 10. The CDR3 sequence is 16 residues long. The CDR3, as DNA: TGTGCCAGCAGTTTAGACACGGACAGGGTAGGAACTGAAGCTTTCTTT. Protein: CASSLDTDRVGTEAFF.

This clonotype has ten or more counts. V is TRBV5-1 and J is TRBJ1-4, with D perhaps TRBD1 (6 bases). Looked up from germline, CDR1 is SGHRS and CDR2 is YFSETQ. The germline V and J ends were trimmed by 3 bases and 11 bases, with 20 bases remaining between them. The CDR3 contains 15 residues. This CDR3 is CASSSSLEGVGKLFF. DNA for the CDR3: TGCGCCAGCAGCTCCAGCCTGGAGGGGGTTGGGAAACTGTTTTTT.

This clonotype was seen many times. The CDR3 DNA reads as TGCAGTGCTAGCCCCTGGGACATTACAGAGACCCAGTACTTC. The encoded protein is CSASPWDITETQYF. The chain joins TRBV20-1 to TRBJ2-5, with D possibly TRBD1 on 6 matching bases. The CDR3 is 14 residues long. Trimming removed 3 bases from V and 4 bases from J, with 15 bases in between. Germline lookup yields CDR1 DFQATT and CDR2 SNEGSKA (reference sequence).

This clonotype has at least ten counts. This chain links TRBV28 with TRBJ2-1, with TRBD2 matching over 9 bases. Losses at the gene ends were 4 bases for V and 4 bases for J; bases not matched to a gene: 8. CDR3 length equals 16 residues. Germline lookup yields CDR1 MDHEN and CDR2 SYDVKM. In nucleotides, the CDR3 is TGTGCCAGCAGTTCCTTGACTAGCGGACTATACAATGAGCAGTTCTTC. Translated, it gives CASSSLTSGLYNEQFF.

The sample holds many counts of this clonotype. V gene TRBV6-5 combines with J gene TRBJ2-4; 8 bases are shared with TRBD1. The CDR3 runs 16 residues. V dropped 7 bases and J dropped 3; count of bases not matched to a gene: 11. Germline-derived CDR1 and CDR2 are MNHEY and SVGAGI. CDR3 sequence (DNA): TGTGCCAGCACCAGTCGACAGGGGTTGGGCAAAAACATTCAGTACTTC. This translates into CASTSRQGLGKNIQYF.

This clonotype was seen repeatedly, ten times or more. This chain connects TRBV25-1 to TRBJ2-3; TRBD2 is a possible D gene (5 bases). Germline CDR1 MGHDK, CDR2 SYGVNS. This CDR3 is built from 15 residues. Between the trimmed V and J ends, which lost 1 base and 8 bases, there was a span of 16 bases. The CDR3 nucleotides read TGTGCCAGCAGTGAATCCTACCCGGGATCGGGTACGCAGTATTTT. It translates to CASSESYPGSGTQYF.